The 14 T cell receptor beta chains in this list originate from one sample, sequenced in a study of cytomegalovirus exposure and HLA in healthy donors. The PCR made use of 60 Vbeta and 13 Jbeta primers. Profiled with immunoSEQ multiplex PCR; TCRdb holds only in-frame clones, not every one. The sample holds 70,000 or so clones. Specimen: PBMCs. These TCRs come from a female donor in good health and CMV-seropositive.

The V and J genes are TRBV18 and TRBJ2-7; TRBD1 aligns across 10 bases. V shed 7 bases and J 2 bases; nucleotides not matched to a gene: 8. CDR3 length: 15 amino acids. The germline V gene has CDR1 KGHSH and CDR2 LQKENI. The CDR3 protein is CASCIGTGAAYEQYF. Here the CDR3 DNA reads TGTGCCAGCTGCATCGGGACAGGGGCTGCCTACGAGCAGTACTTC.

The chain is built from TRBV6-1 and TRBJ1-2; D is uncertain. The CDR3 length is 14 residues. V lost 2 bases and J lost 1, with 8 bases in between. The germline CDR1 and CDR2 sequences are MNHNS and SASEGT. In nucleotides, the CDR3 is TGTGCCAGCAGTGAAAACAGCCTTAACTATGGCTACACCTTC. It translates to CASSENSLNYGYTF.

This chain links TRBV30 with TRBJ2-1; TRBD2 matches 7 bases. J lost 4 bases, V lost 2 bases, and 5 bases had no gene match. This CDR3 region has 14 residues. Germline V gene sequence: CDR1 GTSNPN, CDR2 SVGIG (reference sequence). The CDR3 region is CAWSTGGLYNEQFF. The CDR3 DNA is TGTGCCTGGAGTACGGGGGGACTTTACAATGAGCAGTTCTTC.

The chain recombines TRBV30 with TRBJ2-6; D perhaps matches TRBD2 (5 bases). The V end was cut by 3 bases, the J end by 0 bases, with 18 bases between. The germline gives CDR1 GTSNPN, CDR2 SVGIG (reference sequence). This CDR3 contains 18 residues. The CDR3 here is CAWSFGVGRHSGANVLTF. The CDR3 coding sequence is TGTGCCTGGAGCTTCGGGGTCGGACGGCACTCTGGGGCCAACGTCCTGACTTTC.

This sequence joins TRBV30 and TRBJ2-7, with no clear D. V was clipped by 5 bases and J by 4 bases, with 6 bases between them. The germline V gene has CDR1 GTSNPN and CDR2 SVGIG (reference sequence). The CDR3 extends over 10 amino acids. CDR3 sequence (DNA): TGTGCCTGGGGTACTTACGAGCAGTACTTC. Its translation: CAWGTYEQYF.

The V and J genes are TRBV10-3 and TRBJ2-7, with D perhaps matching TRBD2 (5 bases). The CDR3 consists of 14 residues. CDR1 ENHRY and CDR2 SYGVKD come from the germline V gene. Trimming stripped 2 bases from V and 4 bases from J, with 12 bases between. The CDR3 DNA reads as TGTGCCATCAGTGAGCCCAGTGGGGAGTACGAGCAGTACTTC. Protein sequence: CAISEPSGEYEQYF.

This chain uses TRBV2 with TRBJ1-1; TRBD1 agrees at 7 bases. This CDR3 is 14 amino acids long. V lost 7 bases to trimming and J lost 3 bases; unmatched junction nucleotides: 8. Germline V gene sequence: CDR1 SNHLY, CDR2 FYNNEI. DNA for the CDR3: TGTGCCAGCACCACAGGGGTCGTGGACACTGAAGCTTTCTTT. This encodes CASTTGVVDTEAFF. The whole variable domain, remainder taken from reference TRBV2 and TRBJ1-1, is EPEVTQTPSHQVTQMGQEVILRCVPISNHLYFYWYRQILGQKVEFLVSFYNNEISEKSEIFDDQFSVERPDGSNFTLKIRSTKLEDSAMYFCASTTGVVDTEAFFGQGTRLTVV.

V is TRBV6-6 and J is TRBJ1-1, with D perhaps TRBD1 (6 bases). CDR1 is MNHNY and CDR2 is SVGAGI in the germline V gene (reference sequence). This CDR3 spans 14 amino acids. V lost 3 bases and J lost 7, with 15 bases in between. Written as DNA, the CDR3 is TGTGCCAGCAGTTATTCCCTCGGGGGGCTTGAAGCTTTCTTT. Translated, it gives CASSYSLGGLEAFF.

The chain has TRBV5-4 and TRBJ2-7, with a possible D match to TRBD2 (6 bases). V dropped 5 bases and J dropped 3 bases, with 12 bases sitting between them. Germline CDR1 reads SGHNT; CDR2 reads YYREEE (reference sequence). The CDR3 has 13 residues. The CDR3 sequence: CASRAGINYEQYF. Here the CDR3 DNA reads TGTGCCAGCAGGGCGGGAATTAACTACGAGCAGTACTTC.

The rearrangement links TRBV7-9 to TRBJ2-7; 7 bases agree with TRBD1. The germline V gene has CDR1 SEHNR and CDR2 FQNEAQ (reference sequence). J gave up 2 bases and V 1 base, and 8 bases lay outside the gene matches. The CDR3 loop spans 16 amino acids. CDR3 protein: CASSLGGRGYTYEQYF. CDR3 in DNA: TGTGCCAGCAGCTTAGGTGGCAGGGGGTATACCTACGAGCAGTACTTC.

The V call is TRBV27, the J call TRBJ1-1, with D maybe TRBD1 (6 bases). There are 14 residues in the CDR3. Germline V CDR1 and CDR2: MNHEY, SMNVEV (reference sequence). V dropped 3 bases and J dropped 5 bases, with 13 bases sitting between them. The CDR3 spells CASSLGALGTEAFF. The DNA for the CDR3 is TGTGCCAGCAGTTTGGGGGCGCTTGGAACTGAAGCTTTCTTT.

The genes are TRBV10-3 and TRBJ1-2; 12 bases match TRBD1. The V and J ends lost 4 bases and 2 bases, in that order; junction bases with no gene match: 2. Looked up from germline, CDR1 is ENHRY and CDR2 is SYGVKD. The CDR3 sequence is 15 residues long. CDR3 amino acids: CAISGDRGQNYGYTF. The CDR3 bases are TGTGCCATCAGTGGGGACAGGGGGCAGAACTATGGCTACACCTTC.

The chain uses TRBV12-2 and TRBJ2-7; the DNA was not compared with TRBD2, the D call given in the table. TRBV12-2 corresponds to a pseudogene. This CDR3 spans 13 amino acids. The CDR3 DNA reads as TGTGCAAGTCGCCCCCGGCGGGAGAACGGGCAGTACTTC. This codes for CASRPRRENGQYF.

CDR3 nucleotides: TGTGCCAGCAGTAGCCCCGGTTTGGGGCGGGGAAGCAATCAGCCCCAGCATTTT. Translating gives CASSSPGLGRGSNQPQHF. This chain links TRBV28 with TRBJ1-5, with TRBD1 as a possible D gene (5 bases). This CDR3 has 18 amino acids. Trimming stripped 5 bases from V and 1 base from J, with 21 bases between. Germline V gene sequence: CDR1 MDHEN, CDR2 SYDVKM.